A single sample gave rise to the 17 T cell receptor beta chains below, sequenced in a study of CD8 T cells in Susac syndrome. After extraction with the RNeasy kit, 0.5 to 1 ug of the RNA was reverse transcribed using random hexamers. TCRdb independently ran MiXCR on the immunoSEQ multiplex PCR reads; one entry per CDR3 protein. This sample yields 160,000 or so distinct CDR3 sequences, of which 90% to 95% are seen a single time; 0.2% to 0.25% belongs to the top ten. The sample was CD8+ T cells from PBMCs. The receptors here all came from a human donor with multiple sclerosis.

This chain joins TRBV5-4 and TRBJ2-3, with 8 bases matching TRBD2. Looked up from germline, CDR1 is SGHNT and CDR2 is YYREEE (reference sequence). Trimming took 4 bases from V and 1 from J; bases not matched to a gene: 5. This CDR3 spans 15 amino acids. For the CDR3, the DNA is TGTGCCAGCAGCCCGCGGGGGGTCGGCACAGATACGCAGTATTTT. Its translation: CASSPRGVGTDTQYF.

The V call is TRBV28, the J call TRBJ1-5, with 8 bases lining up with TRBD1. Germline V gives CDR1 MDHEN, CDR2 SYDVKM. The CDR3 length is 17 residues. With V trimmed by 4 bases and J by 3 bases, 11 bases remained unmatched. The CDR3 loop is CASSSRETGVSNQPQHF. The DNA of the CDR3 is TGTGCCAGCAGTTCCCGGGAGACAGGGGTGTCCAATCAGCCCCAGCATTTT.

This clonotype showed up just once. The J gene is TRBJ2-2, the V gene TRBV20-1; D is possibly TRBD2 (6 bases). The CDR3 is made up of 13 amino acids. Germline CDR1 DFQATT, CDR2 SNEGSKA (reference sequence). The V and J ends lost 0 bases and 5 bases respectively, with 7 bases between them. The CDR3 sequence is CSARDGGTGELFF. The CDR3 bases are TGCAGTGCTAGAGATGGGGGGACCGGGGAGCTGTTTTTT.

The CDR3 region has the DNA TGCAGTGCTAGAGATGGGAGGGACAGGGGGTTAACCAACTATGGCTACACCTTC. It specifies CSARDGRDRGLTNYGYTF. The chain combines TRBV20-1 with TRBJ1-2, with 11 bases that match TRBD1. Looked up from germline, CDR1 is DFQATT and CDR2 is SNEGSKA (reference sequence). This CDR3 spans 18 amino acids. J gave up 2 bases and V 0 bases, and 11 bases lay outside the gene matches.

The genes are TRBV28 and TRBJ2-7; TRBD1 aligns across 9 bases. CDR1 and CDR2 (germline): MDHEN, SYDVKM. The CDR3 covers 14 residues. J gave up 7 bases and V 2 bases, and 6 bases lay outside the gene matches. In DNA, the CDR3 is TGTGCCAGCAGTTTACCCCCGACAGGGGGGGAGCAGTACTTC. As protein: CASSLPPTGGEQYF.

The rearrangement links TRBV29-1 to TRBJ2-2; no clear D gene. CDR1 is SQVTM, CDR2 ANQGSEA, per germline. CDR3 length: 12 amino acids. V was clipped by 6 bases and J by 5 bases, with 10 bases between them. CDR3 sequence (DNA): TGCAGCGTCCGGGTAGGGACCGGGGAGCTGTTTTTT. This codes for CSVRVGTGELFF.

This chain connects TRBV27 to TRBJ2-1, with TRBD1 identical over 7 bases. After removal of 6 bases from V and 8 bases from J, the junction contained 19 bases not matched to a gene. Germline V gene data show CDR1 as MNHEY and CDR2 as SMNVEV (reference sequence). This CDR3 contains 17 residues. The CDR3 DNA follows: TGTGCCAGCAGGATATACCCGCGGACAGGCTCGGACGATGAGCAGTTCTTC. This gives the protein CASRIYPRTGSDDEQFF.

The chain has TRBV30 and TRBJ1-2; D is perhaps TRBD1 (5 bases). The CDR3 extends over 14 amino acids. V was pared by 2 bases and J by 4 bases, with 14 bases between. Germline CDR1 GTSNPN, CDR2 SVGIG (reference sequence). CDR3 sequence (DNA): TGTGCCTGGAGTTCTATTGGGGGGGGCTATGGCTACACCTTC. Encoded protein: CAWSSIGGGYGYTF.

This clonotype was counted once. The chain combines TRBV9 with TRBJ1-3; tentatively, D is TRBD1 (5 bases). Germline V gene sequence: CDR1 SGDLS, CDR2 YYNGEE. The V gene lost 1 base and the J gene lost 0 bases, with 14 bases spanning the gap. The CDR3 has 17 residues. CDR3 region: CASSVSPTANSGNTIYF. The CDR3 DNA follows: TGTGCCAGCAGCGTATCTCCGACAGCGAACTCTGGAAACACCATATATTTT.

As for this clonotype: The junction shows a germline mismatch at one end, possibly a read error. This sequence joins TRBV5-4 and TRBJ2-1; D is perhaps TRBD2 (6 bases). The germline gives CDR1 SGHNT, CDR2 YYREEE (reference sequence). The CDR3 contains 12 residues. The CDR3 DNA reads TGCCTTTGGGTCGGGGGTTACAATGAGCAGTTCTTC. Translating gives CLWVGGYNEQFF.

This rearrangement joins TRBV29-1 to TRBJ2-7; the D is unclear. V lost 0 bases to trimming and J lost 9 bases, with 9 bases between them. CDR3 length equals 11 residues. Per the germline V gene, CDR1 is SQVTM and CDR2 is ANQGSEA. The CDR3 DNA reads TGCAGCGTTGAAGAGGGGTTCGGGCAGTACTTC. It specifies CSVEEGFGQYF.

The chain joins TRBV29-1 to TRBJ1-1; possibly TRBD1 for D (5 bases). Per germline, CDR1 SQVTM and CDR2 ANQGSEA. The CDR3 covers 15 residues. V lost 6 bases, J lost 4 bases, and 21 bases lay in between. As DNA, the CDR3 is TGCAGCGTCGTCAAGTGGGACCAAGGTAGCACTGAAGCTTTCTTT. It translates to CSVVKWDQGSTEAFF. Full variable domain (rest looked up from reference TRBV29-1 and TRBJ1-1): SAVISQKPSRDICQRGTSLTIQCQVDSQVTMMFWYRQQPGQSLTLIATANQGSEATYESGFVIDKFPISRPNLTFSTLTVSNMSPEDSSIYLCSVVKWDQGSTEAFFGQGTRLTVV.

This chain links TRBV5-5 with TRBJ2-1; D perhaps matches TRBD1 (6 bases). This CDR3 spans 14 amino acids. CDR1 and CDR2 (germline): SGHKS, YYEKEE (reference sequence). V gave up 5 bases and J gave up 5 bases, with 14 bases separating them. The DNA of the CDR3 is TGTGCCAGCAGAAACAGGGACGGTGACAATGAGCAGTTCTTC. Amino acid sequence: CASRNRDGDNEQFF.

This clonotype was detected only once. The CDR3 protein is CASSQEGASFNQPQHF. The CDR3 DNA sequence: TGCGCCAGCAGCCAAGAAGGTGCGAGCTTCAATCAGCCCCAGCATTTT. The chain is built from TRBV4-1 and TRBJ1-5; D not resolved. The CDR3 has 16 amino acids. Germline assignment: CDR1 MGHRA and CDR2 YSYEKL. Trimming removed 0 bases at V and 3 bases at J, with 12 bases between.

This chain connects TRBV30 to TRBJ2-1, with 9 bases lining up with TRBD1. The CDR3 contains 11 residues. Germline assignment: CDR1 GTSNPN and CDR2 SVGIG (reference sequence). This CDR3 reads CSYNPGQGEFF. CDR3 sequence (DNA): TGTAGCTACAACCCGGGACAGGGTGAGTTCTTC.

The CDR3 reads CSVEFYVPSSGANVLTF. CDR3 nucleotide sequence: TGCAGCGTTGAATTTTACGTTCCGAGCTCTGGGGCCAACGTCCTGACTTTC. The chain links TRBV29-1 to TRBJ2-6; D remains unclear. V gave up 2 bases and J gave up 0 bases, with 14 bases separating them. The CDR3 is 17 amino acids. Per germline, CDR1 SQVTM and CDR2 ANQGSEA.

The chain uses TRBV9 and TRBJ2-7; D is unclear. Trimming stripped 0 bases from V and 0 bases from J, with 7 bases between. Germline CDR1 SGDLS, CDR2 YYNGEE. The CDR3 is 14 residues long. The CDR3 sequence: CASSVGTVSYEQYF. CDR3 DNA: TGTGCCAGCAGCGTAGGAACAGTCTCCTACGAGCAGTACTTC.